One sample yielded the 32 T cell receptor beta chains listed below, sequenced in a study of lymphopenia after photon versus proton radiotherapy. Clones were sequenced by immunoSEQ multiplex PCR, and TCRdb holds only the in-frame ones, with some missing. The data contain about 64,000 clones, roughly 87% of them singletons. The sequenced sample was peripheral blood, obtained from a patient treated with proton-based radiotherapy. All receptors come from a man older than 75 with esophageal cancer.

This sequence joins TRBV5-5 and TRBJ2-7, with a weak D call TRBD2 (6 bases). The germline V gene has CDR1 SGHKS and CDR2 YYEKEE (reference sequence). V was shortened by 6 bases and J by 5 bases, with 15 bases between the two germline ends. This CDR3 comprises 13 residues. The CDR3 loop is CASTSPWGDEQYF. CDR3 DNA: TGTGCCAGCACTTCTCCATGGGGGGACGAGCAGTACTTC.

The J gene is TRBJ2-3, the V gene TRBV5-1, with TRBD1 identical over 9 bases. Germline loops: CDR1 SGHRS, CDR2 YFSETQ. The CDR3 spans 16 residues. V gave up 1 base and J gave up 4 bases; unmatched junction bases: 7. CDR3 loop: CASSLHGTGLADTQYF. DNA of the CDR3: TGCGCCAGCAGCTTGCACGGGACAGGGTTGGCAGATACGCAGTATTTT.

The chain uses TRBV7-3 and TRBJ1-5; the D gene is possibly TRBD1 (6 bases). Germline V gives CDR1 SGHTA, CDR2 FQGTGA. V lost 2 bases, J lost 5 bases, and 13 bases lay in between. The CDR3 has 15 amino acids. The chain's CDR3 is CASSLAGAADQPQHF. CDR3 nucleotide sequence: TGTGCCAGCAGCTTAGCAGGGGCAGCCGATCAGCCCCAGCATTTT.

The genes are TRBV5-8 and TRBJ2-6; D is perhaps TRBD1 (5 bases). Germline CDR1 and CDR2: SGHTS and YDEGEE. The V end was cut by 3 bases, the J end by 0 bases, with 10 bases between. The CDR3 extends over 16 amino acids. The CDR3 DNA follows: TGTGCCAGCAGCTCGTACAGGAGCTCTGGGGCCAACGTCCTGACTTTC. Translation: CASSSYRSSGANVLTF.

The chain links TRBV4-1 to TRBJ1-4, with D maybe TRBD1 (5 bases). The germline V gene has CDR1 MGHRA and CDR2 YSYEKL. Trimming removed 2 bases at V and 1 base at J, with 8 bases between. The CDR3 is 15 residues long. The CDR3 DNA reads as TGCGCCAGCAGCCAAAGGCAGGGAACTAATGAAAAACTGTTTTTT. Its translation is CASSQRQGTNEKLFF.

The rearrangement joins TRBV4-3 to TRBJ1-2, with 7 bases lining up with TRBD1. V lost 0 bases and J lost 7; bases outside the gene matches: 11. CDR3 size: 16 residues. CDR1 and CDR2 (germline): LGHNA, YSLEER. In DNA form, the CDR3 reads TGCGCCAGCAGCCAAGACCCGATACAGGGGTATGGTGGCTACACCTTC. This encodes CASSQDPIQGYGGYTF.

The chain combines TRBV5-1 with TRBJ2-3; 7 bases are a match to TRBD2. The CDR3 is made up of 13 amino acids. Trimming removed 4 bases from V and 1 base from J; junction bases left unmatched: 0. Germline loops: CDR1 SGHRS, CDR2 YFSETQ. The CDR3 nucleotides read TGCGCCAGCAGCGCGGGAGGCACAGATACGCAGTATTTT. This codes for CASSAGGTDTQYF. Looking up the rest from reference TRBV5-1 and TRBJ2-3 gives the full variable domain: KAGVTQTPRYLIKTRGQQVTLSCSPISGHRSVSWYQQTPGQGLQFLFEYFSETQRNKGNFPGRFSGRQFSNSRSEMNVSTLELGDSALYLCASSAGGTDTQYFGPGTRLTVL.

The gene calls are TRBV27 and TRBJ2-1, with 7 bases identical to TRBD2. The germline V gene has CDR1 MNHEY and CDR2 SMNVEV (reference sequence). The CDR3 totals 16 residues. V lost 7 bases and J lost 0; bases outside the gene matches: 9. DNA for the CDR3: TGTGCCAGCAAGGGAGGGGCCCGGAGCTCCTACAATGAGCAGTTCTTC. Its translation: CASKGGARSSYNEQFF.

This chain uses TRBV19 with TRBJ1-2; no clear D. With 4 bases removed from V and 7 bases from J, the gap between germline ends came to 16 bases. Germline V gene lookup returns CDR1 LNHDA and CDR2 SQIVND (reference sequence). This CDR3 contains 14 residues. The CDR3 DNA is TGTGCCAGTAGTAAGACATCGGGCAAAGCTGGCTACACCTTC. Translation: CASSKTSGKAGYTF. Full variable domain (remainder filled in from reference TRBV19 and TRBJ1-2): DGGITQSPKYLFRKEGQNVTLSCEQNLNHDAMYWYRQDPGQGLRLIYYSQIVNDFQKGDIAEGYSVSREKKESFPLTVTSAQKNPTAFYLCASSKTSGKAGYTFGSGTRLTVV.

The chain employs TRBV19 and TRBJ1-5, with a weak D call TRBD1 (5 bases). CDR1 and CDR2 (germline): LNHDA, SQIVND (reference sequence). V dropped 7 bases and J dropped 3 bases, with 13 bases sitting between them. The CDR3 is 14 amino acids. For the CDR3, the DNA is TGTGCCAGTACCTTCCCAGGGTCCAATCAGCCCCAGCATTTT. This codes for CASTFPGSNQPQHF.

The rearrangement joins TRBV25-1 to TRBJ1-1; unclear D gene. Trimming shortened V by 5 bases and J by 4 bases, and 11 bases separated the two germline ends. Germline-derived CDR1 and CDR2 are MGHDK and SYGVNS. CDR3 length: 13 residues. CDR3 DNA sequence: TGTGCCAGCAGTTCCGTCAGGACCACTGAAGCTTTCTTT. Residues: CASSSVRTTEAFF.

As to this clone: This CDR3 is also generated by other DNA sequences in the sample. The chain has TRBV18 and TRBJ2-7; 9 positions match TRBD1. Germline trimming cut 3 bases from V and 3 bases from J; bases unmatched to any gene: 6. Germline CDR1 reads KGHSH; CDR2 reads LQKENI. CDR3 length: 15 amino acids. CDR3 nucleotide sequence: TGTGCCAGCTCACCGGGAACAGGGGGCGGCTACGAGCAGTACTTC. Amino acid sequence: CASSPGTGGGYEQYF.

The CDR3 bases are TGTGCCTGGAGTATGGGGGGCGGCCAATATGGCTACACCTTC. This gives the protein CAWSMGGGQYGYTF. The chain carries TRBV30 and TRBJ1-2; the D gene is possibly TRBD1 (6 bases). This CDR3 comprises 14 residues. The germline V and J ends were trimmed by 2 bases and 5 bases, with 15 bases remaining between them. Germline-derived CDR1 and CDR2 are GTSNPN and SVGIG (reference sequence).

V and J are TRBV7-2 and TRBJ2-3, with a weak D call TRBD2 (6 bases). Trimming removed 3 bases from V and 3 bases from J, with 10 bases in between. The CDR3 runs 14 residues. Germline V gives CDR1 SGHTA, CDR2 FQGNSA. The CDR3, as DNA: TGTGCCAGCAGCTTTTCTGCGGGGACAGATACGCAGTATTTT. Its translation: CASSFSAGTDTQYF.

V gene TRBV10-3 combines with J gene TRBJ2-1; 12 bases match TRBD2. The V gene's germline CDR1 is ENHRY and CDR2 SYGVKD. The CDR3 spans 15 residues. With V trimmed by 5 bases and J by 7 bases, 6 bases remained unmatched. CDR3 DNA sequence: TGTGCCATCAGTCCACTAGCGGGAGGAACTAATGAGCAGTTCTTC. Protein sequence: CAISPLAGGTNEQFF.

This clone showed up just once. V is TRBV11-2 and J is TRBJ2-5, with D possibly being TRBD2 (6 bases). The CDR3 has 13 residues. Germline CDR1 and CDR2: SGHAT and FQNNGV. V was cut by 1 base and J by 7 bases, with 10 bases left in between. The CDR3 DNA follows: TGTGCCAGCAGCTTAGCAGGGACTGGGACCCAGTACTTC. Residues: CASSLAGTGTQYF.

The chain couples TRBV4-1 to TRBJ2-7, with 7 bases matching TRBD2. CDR3 size: 16 residues. Germline CDR1 and CDR2: MGHRA and YSYEKL. The junction had 10 bases not matched to a gene; V was cut back by 4 bases and J by 1 base. The CDR3 DNA reads TGCGCCAGCAGCCCCGCTACTGGAGCGGGGTCCTACGAGCAGTACTTC. Amino acids: CASSPATGAGSYEQYF.

V is TRBV29-1 and J is TRBJ1-1; D remains unclear. Germline CDR1 SQVTM, CDR2 ANQGSEA. The CDR3 has 10 residues. V gave up 6 bases and J gave up 7 bases, with 9 bases separating them. The DNA for the CDR3 is TGCAGCGTGTGGACTCTTGAAGCTTTCTTT. It is translated as CSVWTLEAFF. Full variable domain (rest looked up from reference TRBV29-1 and TRBJ1-1): SAVISQKPSRDICQRGTSLTIQCQVDSQVTMMFWYRQQPGQSLTLIATANQGSEATYESGFVIDKFPISRPNLTFSTLTVSNMSPEDSSIYLCSVWTLEAFFGQGTRLTVV.

V is TRBV7-2 and J is TRBJ1-1; D is perhaps TRBD1 (5 bases). This CDR3 contains 15 residues. Germline V gene lookup returns CDR1 SGHTA and CDR2 FQGNSA. V lost 5 bases and J lost 1, with 14 bases in between. The CDR3 is CASSPGGWPNTEAFF. CDR3 DNA: TGTGCCAGCAGCCCGGGGGGGTGGCCGAACACTGAAGCTTTCTTT.

The rearrangement uses TRBV29-1 and TRBJ2-3, with TRBD1 identical over 7 bases. The CDR3 consists of 13 residues. The V segment lost 4 bases and the J segment 2 bases; nucleotides outside the gene matches: 3. Germline assignment: CDR1 SQVTM and CDR2 ANQGSEA. The CDR3 here is CSVGQGVTDTQYF. The CDR3 coding sequence is TGCAGCGTTGGTCAGGGGGTCACAGATACGCAGTATTTT.

The gene calls are TRBV6-1 and TRBJ1-2; D unresolved. CDR1 and CDR2 (germline): MNHNS, SASEGT. The CDR3 runs 14 residues. The V and J ends lost 6 bases and 0 bases respectively, with 11 bases between them. The CDR3 DNA is TGTGCCAGCAGGTTTAGCAGAGCTAACTATGGCTACACCTTC. Residues: CASRFSRANYGYTF.

The chain carries TRBV4-1 and TRBJ2-7, with TRBD2 matching 8 bases. The V and J ends lost 1 base and 0 bases, in that order; junction bases with no gene match: 5. Germline V gene data show CDR1 as MGHRA and CDR2 as YSYEKL. CDR3 size: 16 residues. CDR3 residues: CASSQGSGGSSYEQYF. The CDR3 DNA sequence: TGCGCCAGCAGCCAAGGCTCGGGAGGGAGCTCCTACGAGCAGTACTTC.

The chain combines TRBV5-1 with TRBJ1-4; the D gene is possibly TRBD1 (5 bases). This CDR3 has 18 residues. V lost 2 bases, J lost 5 bases, and 22 bases lay in between. CDR1 and CDR2 from the germline V gene are SGHRS and YFSETQ. CDR3 in DNA: TGCGCCAGCAGCTTTATGGGCCACCCACAGGCAATGAATGAAAAACTGTTTTTT. This gives the protein CASSFMGHPQAMNEKLFF. Full variable domain (outside the CDR3, taken from reference TRBV5-1 and TRBJ1-4): KAGVTQTPRYLIKTRGQQVTLSCSPISGHRSVSWYQQTPGQGLQFLFEYFSETQRNKGNFPGRFSGRQFSNSRSEMNVSTLELGDSALYLCASSFMGHPQAMNEKLFFGSGTQLSVL.

The chain couples TRBV4-2 to TRBJ1-6; perhaps TRBD1 as D (6 bases). There are 14 residues in the CDR3. V dropped 3 bases and J dropped 11 bases, with 14 bases sitting between them. Germline V gives CDR1 LGHNA, CDR2 YNFKEQ. The CDR3 region has the DNA TGTGCCAGCAGCCACCAGGACAGAAGGGCACCCCTCCACTTT. This codes for CASSHQDRRAPLHF.

The chain combines TRBV7-2 with TRBJ1-5; D ambiguous. The CDR3 extends over 13 amino acids. The germline gives CDR1 SGHTA, CDR2 FQGNSA. V gave up 4 bases and J gave up 5 bases, with 9 bases separating them. The CDR3 loop reads CASSSQADQPQHF. In DNA, the CDR3 is TGTGCCAGCAGCTCCCAAGCGGATCAGCCCCAGCATTTT.

This clone was seen a handful of times. The gene calls are TRBV21-1 and TRBJ2-1. TRBV21-1 counts as a pseudogene. The CDR3 extends over 16 amino acids. This chain's CDR3 is CASSKSGDPDPDEQFF. The CDR3 coding sequence is TGTGCCAGCAGCAAATCCGGGGACCCTGACCCAGATGAGCAGTTCTTC.

This clone was counted once. The chain has TRBV6-5 and TRBJ2-5; D is perhaps TRBD2 (5 bases). Gene TRBJ2-7 matches the end of the DNA better, so the J call may be wrong. Germline-derived CDR1 and CDR2 are MNHEY and SVGAGI. The CDR3 is 13 residues long. The DNA for the CDR3 is TGTGCCAGCAGTTATCAGGACTTCTACGAGCAGTACTTC. It is translated as CASSYQDFYEQYF.

The V and J genes are TRBV13 and TRBJ2-7, with D possibly TRBD2 on 5 matching bases. The CDR3 is 13 residues long. CDR1 and CDR2 from the germline V gene are PRHDT and FYEKMQ (reference sequence). Trimming removed 5 bases at V and 3 bases at J, with 11 bases between. CDR3 sequence: CASSLSGNYEQYF. The CDR3 coding sequence is TGTGCCAGCAGCCTCTCCGGGAACTACGAGCAGTACTTC.

This chain connects TRBV5-1 to TRBJ2-7; 7 nucleotides match TRBD2. V shed 2 bases and J 3 bases; nucleotides not matched to a gene: 8. The CDR3 length is 15 residues. CDR1 SGHRS and CDR2 YFSETQ come from the germline V gene. The DNA for the CDR3 is TGCGCCAGCAGCTTTCTGAGGGAGGGCCGCTACGAGCAGTACTTC. Residues: CASSFLREGRYEQYF.

V is TRBV10-3 and J is TRBJ1-4, with D possibly being TRBD1 (6 bases). V was cut by 5 bases and J by 3 bases, with 10 bases left in between. The CDR3 length is 14 residues. Per germline, CDR1 ENHRY and CDR2 SYGVKD. DNA of the CDR3: TGTGCCATCAGTCCGGGACAATCTAATGAAAAACTGTTTTTT. Protein sequence: CAISPGQSNEKLFF.

This clone was seen only once. This chain links TRBV7-2 with TRBJ2-3; D is unresolved. Trimming cost V 5 bases and J 8 bases, with 11 bases left between them. CDR1 is SGHTA, CDR2 FQGNSA, per germline. The CDR3 is made up of 12 amino acids. Written as DNA, the CDR3 is TGTGCCAGCAGCAGTGTCGTTGCTACGCAGTATTTT. This encodes CASSSVVATQYF. The variable domain in full, completed from reference TRBV7-2 and TRBJ2-3, reads GAGVSQSPSNKVTEKGKDVELRCDPISGHTALYWYRQSLGQGLEFLIYFQGNSAPDKSGLPSDRFSAERTGGSVSTLTIQRTQQEDSAVYLCASSSVVATQYFGPGTRLTVL.

The rearrangement uses TRBV5-1 and TRBJ2-5; D remains ambiguous. Trimming took 0 bases from V and 5 from J, leaving 5 bases between them. The CDR3 totals 12 residues. Germline V gives CDR1 SGHRS, CDR2 YFSETQ. As DNA, the CDR3 is TGCGCCAGCAGCTTGGATATGGAGACCCAGTACTTC. Amino acid sequence: CASSLDMETQYF.